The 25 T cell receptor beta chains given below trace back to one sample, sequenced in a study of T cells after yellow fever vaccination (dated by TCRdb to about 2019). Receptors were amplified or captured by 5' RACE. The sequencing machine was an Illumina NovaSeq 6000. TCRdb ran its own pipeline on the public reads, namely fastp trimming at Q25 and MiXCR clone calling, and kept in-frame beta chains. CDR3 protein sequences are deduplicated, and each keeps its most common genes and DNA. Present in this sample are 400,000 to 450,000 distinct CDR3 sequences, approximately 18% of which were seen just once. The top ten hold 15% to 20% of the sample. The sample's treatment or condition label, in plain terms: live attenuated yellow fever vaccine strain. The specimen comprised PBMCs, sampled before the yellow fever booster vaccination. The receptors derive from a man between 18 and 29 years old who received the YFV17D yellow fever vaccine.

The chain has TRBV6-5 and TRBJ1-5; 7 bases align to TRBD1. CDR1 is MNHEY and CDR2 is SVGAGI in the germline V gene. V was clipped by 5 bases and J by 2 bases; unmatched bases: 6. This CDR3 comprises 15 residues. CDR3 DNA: TGTGCCAGCAGTCCAACAGGGGATCGCAATCAGCCCCAGCATTTT. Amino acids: CASSPTGDRNQPQHF.

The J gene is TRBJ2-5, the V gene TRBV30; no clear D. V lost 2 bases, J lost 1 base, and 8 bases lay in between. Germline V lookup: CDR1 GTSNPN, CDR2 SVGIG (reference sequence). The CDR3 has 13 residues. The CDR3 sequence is CAWSFGFQETQYF. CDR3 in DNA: TGTGCCTGGAGTTTTGGATTCCAAGAGACCCAGTACTTC.

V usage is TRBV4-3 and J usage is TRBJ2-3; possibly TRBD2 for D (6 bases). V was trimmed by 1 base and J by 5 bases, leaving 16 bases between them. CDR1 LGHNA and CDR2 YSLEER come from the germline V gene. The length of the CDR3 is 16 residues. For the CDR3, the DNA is TGCGCCAGCAGCCAAGTGGCCGGGCTGGAGGGAGATACGCAGTATTTT. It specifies CASSQVAGLEGDTQYF.

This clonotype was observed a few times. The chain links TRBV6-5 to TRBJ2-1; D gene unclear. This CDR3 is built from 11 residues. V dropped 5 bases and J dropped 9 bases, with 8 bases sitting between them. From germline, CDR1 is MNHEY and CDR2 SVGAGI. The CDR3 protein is CASSADSEQFF. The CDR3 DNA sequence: TGTGCCAGCAGTGCCGATAGTGAGCAGTTCTTC.

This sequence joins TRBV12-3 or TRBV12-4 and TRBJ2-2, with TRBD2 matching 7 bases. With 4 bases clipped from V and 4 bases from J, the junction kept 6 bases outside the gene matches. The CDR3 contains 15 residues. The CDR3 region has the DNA TGTGCCAGCAGTTGGGAGGGCAGAACCACCGGGGAGCTGTTTTTT. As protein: CASSWEGRTTGELFF.

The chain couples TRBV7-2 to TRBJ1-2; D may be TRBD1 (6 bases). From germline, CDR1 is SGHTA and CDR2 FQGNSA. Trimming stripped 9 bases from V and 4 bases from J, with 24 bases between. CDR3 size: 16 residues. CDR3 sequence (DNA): TGTGCCAGTACGCAGGGGACAACCGCCTTGGGCTATGGCTACACCTTC. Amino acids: CASTQGTTALGYGYTF.

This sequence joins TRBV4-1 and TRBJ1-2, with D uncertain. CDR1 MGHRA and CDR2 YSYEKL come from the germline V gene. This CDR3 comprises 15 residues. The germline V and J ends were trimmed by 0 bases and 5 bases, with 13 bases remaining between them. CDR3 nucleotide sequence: TGCGCCAGCAGCCAAGAATTCGGATACCCTTATGGCTACACCTTC. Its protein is CASSQEFGYPYGYTF.

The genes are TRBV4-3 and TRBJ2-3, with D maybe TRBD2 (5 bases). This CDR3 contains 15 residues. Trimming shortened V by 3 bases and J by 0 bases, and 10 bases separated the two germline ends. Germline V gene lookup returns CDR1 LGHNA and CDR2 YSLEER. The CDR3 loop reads CASSQDWTSTDTQYF. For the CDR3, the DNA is TGCGCCAGCAGCCAGGACTGGACTAGCACAGATACGCAGTATTTT.

CDR3 sequence reads: CASSLGLGLQADTQYF. In DNA, the CDR3 is TGTGCCAGCAGCTTAGGGCTCGGCCTCCAGGCGGATACGCAGTATTTT. The V call is TRBV7-9, the J call TRBJ2-3; D uncertain. The CDR3 consists of 16 residues. CDR1 and CDR2 from the germline V gene are SEHNR and FQNEAQ (reference sequence). The germline V and J ends were trimmed by 1 base and 6 bases, with 17 bases remaining between them.

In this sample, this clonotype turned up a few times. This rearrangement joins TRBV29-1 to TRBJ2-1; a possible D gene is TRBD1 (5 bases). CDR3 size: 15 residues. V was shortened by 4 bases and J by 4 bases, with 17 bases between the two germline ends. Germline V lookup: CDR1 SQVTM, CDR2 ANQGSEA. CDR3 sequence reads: CSVGWKQAIYNEQFF. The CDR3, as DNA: TGCAGCGTTGGTTGGAAACAGGCGATATACAATGAGCAGTTCTTC.

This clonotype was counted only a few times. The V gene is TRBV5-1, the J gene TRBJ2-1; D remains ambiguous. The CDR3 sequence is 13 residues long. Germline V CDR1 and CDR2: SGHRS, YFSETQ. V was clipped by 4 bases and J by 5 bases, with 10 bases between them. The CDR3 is CASSVGVDNEQFF. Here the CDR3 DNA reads TGCGCCAGCAGCGTTGGAGTAGACAATGAGCAGTTCTTC.

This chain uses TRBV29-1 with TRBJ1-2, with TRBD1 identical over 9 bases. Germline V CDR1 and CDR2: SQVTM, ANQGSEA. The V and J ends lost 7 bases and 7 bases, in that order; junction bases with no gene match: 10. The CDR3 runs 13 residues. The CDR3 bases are TGCAGCGCCGCACAGGGGGCTTCAAGTGGCTACACCTTC. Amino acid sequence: CSAAQGASSGYTF.

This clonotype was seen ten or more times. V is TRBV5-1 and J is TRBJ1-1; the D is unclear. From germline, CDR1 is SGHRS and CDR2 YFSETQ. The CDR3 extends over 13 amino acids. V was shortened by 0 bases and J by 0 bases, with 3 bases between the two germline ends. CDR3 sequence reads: CASSLEVNTEAFF. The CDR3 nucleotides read TGCGCCAGCAGCTTGGAGGTGAACACTGAAGCTTTCTTT.

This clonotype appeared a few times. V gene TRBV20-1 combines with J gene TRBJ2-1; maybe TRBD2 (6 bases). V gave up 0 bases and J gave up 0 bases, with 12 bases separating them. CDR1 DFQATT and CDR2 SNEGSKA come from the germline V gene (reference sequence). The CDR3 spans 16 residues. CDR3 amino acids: CSARDGGTSSYNEQFF. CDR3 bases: TGCAGTGCTAGAGATGGAGGGACCAGCTCCTACAATGAGCAGTTCTTC.

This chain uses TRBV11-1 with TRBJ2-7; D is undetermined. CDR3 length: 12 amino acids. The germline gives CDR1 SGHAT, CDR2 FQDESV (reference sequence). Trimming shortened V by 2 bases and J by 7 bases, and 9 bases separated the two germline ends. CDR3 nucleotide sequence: TGTGCCAGCAGCTTATCATCGGTGGAGCAGTACTTC. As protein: CASSLSSVEQYF.

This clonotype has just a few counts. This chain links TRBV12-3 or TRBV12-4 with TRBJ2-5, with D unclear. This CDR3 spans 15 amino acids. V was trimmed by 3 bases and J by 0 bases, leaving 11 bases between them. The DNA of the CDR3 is TGTGCCAGCAGTTTTTCTCTCTCGGACCAAGAGACCCAGTACTTC. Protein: CASSFSLSDQETQYF.

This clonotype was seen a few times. The CDR3 coding sequence is TGTGCCAGCAGCCCTTTTTCCAACCCGAACACCGGGGAGCTGTTTTTT. Protein sequence: CASSPFSNPNTGELFF. The chain joins TRBV5-8 to TRBJ2-2; D ambiguous. The CDR3 is made up of 16 amino acids. V was pared by 4 bases and J by 0 bases, with 13 bases between. Germline V CDR1 and CDR2: SGHTS, YDEGEE.

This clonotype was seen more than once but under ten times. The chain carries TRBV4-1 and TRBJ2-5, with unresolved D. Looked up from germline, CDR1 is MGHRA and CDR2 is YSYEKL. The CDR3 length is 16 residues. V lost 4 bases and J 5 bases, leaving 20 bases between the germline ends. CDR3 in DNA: TGCGCCAGCAGCCCCCGAGGTTCCGGGCGAAAGGAGACCCAGTACTTC. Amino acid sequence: CASSPRGSGRKETQYF.

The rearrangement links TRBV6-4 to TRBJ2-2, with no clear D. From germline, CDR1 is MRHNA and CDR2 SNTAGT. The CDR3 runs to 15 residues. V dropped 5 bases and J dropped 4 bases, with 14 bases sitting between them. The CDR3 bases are TGTGCCAGCAGTCCCTCGGGTCTGTCCACCGGGGAGCTGTTTTTT. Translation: CASSPSGLSTGELFF.

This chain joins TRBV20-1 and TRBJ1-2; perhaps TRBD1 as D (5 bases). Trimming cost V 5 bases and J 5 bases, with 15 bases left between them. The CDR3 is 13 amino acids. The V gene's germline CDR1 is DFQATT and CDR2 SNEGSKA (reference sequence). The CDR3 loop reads CSARDPIEYGYTF. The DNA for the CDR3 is TGCAGTGCTCGGGACCCCATCGAGTATGGCTACACCTTC.

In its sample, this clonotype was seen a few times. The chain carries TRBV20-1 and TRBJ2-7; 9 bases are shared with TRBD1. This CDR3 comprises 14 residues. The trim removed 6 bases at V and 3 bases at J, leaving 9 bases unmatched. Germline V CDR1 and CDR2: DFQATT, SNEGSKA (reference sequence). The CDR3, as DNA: TGCAGTGCCAGCCCTACAGGGGGCGGCTACGAGCAGTACTTC. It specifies CSASPTGGGYEQYF.

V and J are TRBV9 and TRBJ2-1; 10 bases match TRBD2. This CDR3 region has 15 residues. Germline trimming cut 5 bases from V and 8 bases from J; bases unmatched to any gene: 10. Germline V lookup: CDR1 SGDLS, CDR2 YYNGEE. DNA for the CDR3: TGTGCCAGCAGAAAGAGCGGGGGGGCTAGAGATGAGCAGTTCTTC. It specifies CASRKSGGARDEQFF.

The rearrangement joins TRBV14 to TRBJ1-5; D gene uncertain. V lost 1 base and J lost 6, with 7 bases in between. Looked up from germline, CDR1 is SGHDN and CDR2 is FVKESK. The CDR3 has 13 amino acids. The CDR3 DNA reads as TGTGCCAGCAGCCAAGGTCCCGGTCAGCCCCAGCATTTT. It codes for CASSQGPGQPQHF. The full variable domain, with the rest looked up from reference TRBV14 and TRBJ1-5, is EAGVTQFPSHSVIEKGQTVTLRCDPISGHDNLYWYRRVMGKEIKFLLHFVKESKQDESGMPNNRFLAERTGGTYSTLKVQPAELEDSGVYFCASSQGPGQPQHFGDGTRLSIL.

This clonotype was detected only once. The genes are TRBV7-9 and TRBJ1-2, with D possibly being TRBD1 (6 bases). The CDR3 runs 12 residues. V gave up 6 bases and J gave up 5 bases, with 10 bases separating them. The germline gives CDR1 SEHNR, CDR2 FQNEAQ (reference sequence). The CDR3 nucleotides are TGTGCCAGCAGTGGGGGCGAGTATGGCTACACCTTC. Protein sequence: CASSGGEYGYTF.

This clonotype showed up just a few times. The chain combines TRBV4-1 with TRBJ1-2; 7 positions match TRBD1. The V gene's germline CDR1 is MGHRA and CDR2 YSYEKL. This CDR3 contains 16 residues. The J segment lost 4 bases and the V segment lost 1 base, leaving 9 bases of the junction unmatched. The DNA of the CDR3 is TGCGCCAGCAGCCAAGGTCGAGGGGGCGCCTTCTATGGCTACACCTTC. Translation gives CASSQGRGGAFYGYTF.